What follows are 18 T cell receptor beta chains derived from one specimen sequenced in a study of cytomegalovirus exposure and HLA in healthy donors. Vbeta (60) and Jbeta (13) primers were used in the PCR. Profiled with immunoSEQ multiplex PCR; TCRdb holds only in-frame clones, not every one. The sample lists approximately 150,000 clones; roughly 68% were seen once. Sequencing input: PBMCs. These receptors all come from a man between 25 and 39 years old in good health and CMV-seropositive.

Regarding this clone: A junction boundary mismatches the germline segment, possibly from a read error. This chain joins TRBV2 and TRBJ2-1; 8 bases are shared with TRBD1. The germline CDR1 and CDR2 sequences are SNHLY and FYNNEI. The CDR3 extends over 12 amino acids. This CDR3 is CASTGEDRVGVF. CDR3 nucleotide sequence: TGTGCCAGCACCGGAGAGGACAGGGTGGGCGTCTTC.

The V and J genes are TRBV19 and TRBJ1-5, with 9 bases identical to TRBD1. There are 17 residues in the CDR3. Germline CDR1 reads LNHDA; CDR2 reads SQIVND (reference sequence). With 6 bases clipped from V and 2 bases from J, the junction kept 11 bases outside the gene matches. The CDR3 coding sequence is TGTGCCAGTAGGAAAGGAACAGGGGGCATCGGCAATCAGCCCCAGCATTTT. Translation: CASRKGTGGIGNQPQHF.

The CDR3 loop reads CASSVGPGGEAFF. The CDR3 nucleotides read TGTGCCAGCAGCGTAGGACCAGGTGGGGAAGCTTTCTTT. The rearrangement joins TRBV9 to TRBJ1-1, with D hard to call. Germline lookup yields CDR1 SGDLS and CDR2 YYNGEE. Trimming stripped 0 bases from V and 8 bases from J, with 11 bases between. This CDR3 is built from 13 residues.

The V call is TRBV7-3, the J call TRBJ1-1; 7 bases map to TRBD1. The V segment lost 5 bases and the J segment 7 bases; nucleotides outside the gene matches: 1. From germline, CDR1 is SGHTA and CDR2 FQGTGA. The CDR3 runs 11 residues. The CDR3 DNA follows: TGTGCCAGCAGCGACAGGGTTGAAGCTTTCTTT. Translated, it gives CASSDRVEAFF.

V and J are TRBV7-9 and TRBJ1-2; no definite D call. This CDR3 comprises 14 residues. V lost 3 bases to trimming and J lost 1 base, with 9 bases between them. Germline CDR1 reads SEHNR; CDR2 reads FQNEAQ (reference sequence). The CDR3 loop is CASSFSPLNYGYTF. For the CDR3, the DNA is TGTGCCAGCAGCTTCTCTCCTCTTAACTATGGCTACACCTTC.

The rearrangement uses TRBV19 and TRBJ1-2, with 8 nucleotides matching TRBD1. The length of the CDR3 is 17 residues. CDR1 and CDR2 (germline): LNHDA, SQIVND (reference sequence). Germline trimming cut 10 bases from V and 4 bases from J; bases unmatched to any gene: 20. CDR3 sequence (DNA): TGTGCCACCAGGAGCGGGGCAGGGGGCACCCTGGGCTATGGCTACACCTTC. Encoded protein: CATRSGAGGTLGYGYTF.

The CDR3: CATSTRTTGKSYEQYF. In DNA form, the CDR3 reads TGTGCCACCAGCACGAGAACTACAGGGAAGTCCTACGAGCAGTACTTC. V gene TRBV15 combines with J gene TRBJ2-7; D may be TRBD1 (6 bases). Germline CDR1 LNHNV, CDR2 YYDKDF (reference sequence). Trimming stripped 4 bases from V and 1 base from J, with 17 bases between. The length of the CDR3 is 16 residues.

The chain combines TRBV5-1 with TRBJ1-1, with 8 bases lining up with TRBD1. Per the germline V gene, CDR1 is SGHRS and CDR2 is YFSETQ. After removal of 9 bases from V and 3 bases from J, the junction contained 10 bases not matched to a gene. The CDR3 sequence is 14 residues long. In nucleotides, the CDR3 is TGCGCCACCCACAGAGGGACAGGAGACACTGAAGCTTTCTTT. This gives the protein CATHRGTGDTEAFF.

The chain joins TRBV18 to TRBJ2-5; D remains ambiguous. Per the germline V gene, CDR1 is KGHSH and CDR2 is LQKENI. V was clipped by 6 bases and J by 5 bases, with 7 bases between them. The CDR3 consists of 11 residues. CDR3 bases: TGTGCCAGCTCCGCCGGGGAGACCCAGTACTTC. This encodes CASSAGETQYF.

This clone has more than one count but fewer than ten. The chain recombines TRBV28 with TRBJ2-5; maybe TRBD1 (6 bases). The CDR3 contains 15 residues. V lost 2 bases to trimming and J lost 2 bases, with 12 bases between them. Germline CDR1 MDHEN, CDR2 SYDVKM. The DNA of the CDR3 is TGTGCCAGCAGTTTAGGGGGCGGGCTTCAAGAGACCCAGTACTTC. This encodes CASSLGGGLQETQYF.

The chain employs TRBV6-5 and TRBJ1-2, with D possibly being TRBD1 (5 bases). Trimming cost V 1 base and J 8 bases, with 11 bases left between them. The CDR3 has 13 amino acids. Looked up from germline, CDR1 is MNHEY and CDR2 is SVGAGI. This chain's CDR3 is CASSYWGPRGYTF. The CDR3 region has the DNA TGTGCCAGCAGTTACTGGGGCCCGAGGGGCTACACCTTC.

The J gene is TRBJ2-7, the V gene TRBV23-1; tentatively, D is TRBD1 (5 bases). TRBV23-1 is an ORF; its function is uncertain. This CDR3 spans 11 amino acids. V was clipped by 8 bases and J by 10 bases, with 15 bases between them. In DNA form, the CDR3 reads TGCGCCAGCCTACACAGGTGTCAACAGTACTTC. Translating gives CASLHRCQQYF.

CDR3 bases: TGTGCCAGTAGTATAGGAGCCGGAGCCTCCTGGGAGACCCAGTACTTC. It specifies CASSIGAGASWETQYF. The genes are TRBV19 and TRBJ2-5; D is unresolved. V dropped 1 base and J dropped 5 bases, with 17 bases sitting between them. Germline V gene sequence: CDR1 LNHDA, CDR2 SQIVND (reference sequence). There are 16 residues in the CDR3. Drawing the rest from reference TRBV19 and TRBJ2-5, the complete variable domain is DGGITQSPKYLFRKEGQNVTLSCEQNLNHDAMYWYRQDPGQGLRLIYYSQIVNDFQKGDIAEGYSVSREKKESFPLTVTSAQKNPTAFYLCASSIGAGASWETQYFGPGTRLLVL.

The V and J genes are TRBV4-1 and TRBJ2-5; a weak D match, TRBD2 (5 bases). TRBJ2-7 explains the end of the DNA better; the J call may be wrong. The CDR3 is 14 residues long. Germline values: CDR1 MGHRA, CDR2 YSYEKL. Written as DNA, the CDR3 is TGCGCCAGCAGCCAAGTGGACTCCACCTACGAGCAGTACTTC. Translating it yields CASSQVDSTYEQYF.

The chain uses TRBV30 and TRBJ2-7; TRBD1 matches at 9 bases. The CDR3 is made up of 14 amino acids. From germline, CDR1 is GTSNPN and CDR2 SVGIG (reference sequence). The junction had 7 bases not matched to a gene; V was cut back by 2 bases and J by 5 bases. CDR3 in DNA: TGTGCCTGGAGTACTGGACAGGGGACGGACGAGCAGTACTTC. Protein product: CAWSTGQGTDEQYF.

This clone was seen a single time. The chain couples TRBV11-2 to TRBJ2-1, with a possible D match to TRBD2 (5 bases). The CDR3 length is 15 residues. Germline CDR1 and CDR2: SGHAT and FQNNGV. The V gene lost 1 base and the J gene lost 0 bases, with 7 bases spanning the gap. The CDR3 DNA reads as TGTGCCAGCAGCTTAGTTAGCGACTCCTACAATGAGCAGTTCTTC. Protein: CASSLVSDSYNEQFF.

The chain uses TRBV4-1 and TRBJ2-7; no clear D. V lost 0 bases and J 5 bases, leaving 11 bases between the germline ends. The germline V gene has CDR1 MGHRA and CDR2 YSYEKL. This CDR3 contains 14 residues. Written as DNA, the CDR3 is TGCGCCAGCAGCCAAGATACATTGGGCAACGAGCAGTACTTC. Amino acids: CASSQDTLGNEQYF.

V gene TRBV7-9 combines with J gene TRBJ1-2, with 10 bases that match TRBD1. Germline V lookup: CDR1 SEHNR, CDR2 FQNEAQ (reference sequence). Trimming at V came to 4 bases and at J to 6 bases, leaving 5 bases not matched to a gene. CDR3 length: 14 amino acids. CDR3 sequence (DNA): TGTGCCAGCAGCTCCGGCGGGACAGGGGATGGCTACACCTTC. This translates into CASSSGGTGDGYTF.